These 6 T cell receptor beta chains came from one sample sequenced in a study of human T cells and chemical hapten exposure. Time point noted: patch test 2, 6 weeks after DPC sensitization. Treatment indicated: therapeutic diphenylcyclopropenone sensitization with weekly scalp DPC. TCRdb called the RACE reads again in MiXCR, with one record for every CDR3 protein. Of some 100,000 distinct CDR3 sequences listed, 9% to 9.5% are singletons. Sample: whole blood, taken in connection with sensitization to the hapten diphenylcyclopropenone (DPC). Receptors originate from a middle-aged woman with alopecia areata. Some clones in this sample may be carry-over from other donors' samples.

This clonotype has a count of ten or more. The rearrangement joins TRBV29-1 to TRBJ2-5; 9 positions match TRBD2. The J segment lost 4 bases and the V segment lost 7 bases, leaving 10 bases of the junction unmatched. Per the germline V gene, CDR1 is SQVTM and CDR2 is ANQGSEA. CDR3 length: 14 amino acids. Here the CDR3 reads CSAQGLAGRETQYF. CDR3 nucleotides: TGCAGCGCCCAGGGTCTAGCGGGGCGAGAGACCCAGTACTTC.

The table lists this clonotype with many counts. This chain joins TRBV6-5 and TRBJ2-7, with D perhaps matching TRBD1 (6 bases). The CDR3 runs to 15 residues. Deletions cut 6 bases from V and 2 bases from J, with 17 bases between. Germline CDR1 MNHEY, CDR2 SVGAGI. The CDR3 nucleotides read TGTGCCAGCAGGGGCACAATACAGGGACCCTACGAGCAGTACTTC. Amino acids: CASRGTIQGPYEQYF.

In its sample, this clonotype was seen a few times. This chain uses TRBV4-2 with TRBJ2-2, with TRBD1 matching 9 bases. Germline loops: CDR1 LGHNA, CDR2 YNFKEQ. With V trimmed by 4 bases and J by 7 bases, 10 bases remained unmatched. The CDR3 sequence is 16 residues long. The CDR3 DNA follows: TGTGCCAGCAGCCCCCCAGGGACAGGGCGAGGCGGGGAGCTGTTTTTT. Amino acid sequence: CASSPPGTGRGGELFF.

The gene calls are TRBV28 and TRBJ2-3; D remains ambiguous. The length of the CDR3 is 15 residues. Germline assignment: CDR1 MDHEN and CDR2 SYDVKM. V was shortened by 4 bases and J by 0 bases, with 11 bases between the two germline ends. The CDR3 DNA sequence: TGTGCCAGCAGTTGGGTCGATTCTAGCACAGATACGCAGTATTTT. Its protein product is CASSWVDSSTDTQYF.

The chain links TRBV12-3 or TRBV12-4 to TRBJ1-5; D possibly corresponds to TRBD1 (5 bases). Between the trimmed V and J ends, which lost 4 bases and 5 bases, there was a span of 15 bases. The CDR3 has 15 amino acids. CDR3 in amino acids: CASSSPRRVHQPQHF. The CDR3 bases are TGTGCCAGCAGTTCACCCCGCAGGGTCCATCAGCCCCAGCATTTT.

This clonotype came up a few times. The chain recombines TRBV12-3 or TRBV12-4 with TRBJ1-4; 7 nucleotides match TRBD1. Trimming took 9 bases from V and 8 from J; bases not matched to a gene: 9. This CDR3 has 13 amino acids. As DNA, the CDR3 is TGTGCCAGTCGACAGGGAAATAGCGAAAAACTGTTTTTT. Residues: CASRQGNSEKLFF.